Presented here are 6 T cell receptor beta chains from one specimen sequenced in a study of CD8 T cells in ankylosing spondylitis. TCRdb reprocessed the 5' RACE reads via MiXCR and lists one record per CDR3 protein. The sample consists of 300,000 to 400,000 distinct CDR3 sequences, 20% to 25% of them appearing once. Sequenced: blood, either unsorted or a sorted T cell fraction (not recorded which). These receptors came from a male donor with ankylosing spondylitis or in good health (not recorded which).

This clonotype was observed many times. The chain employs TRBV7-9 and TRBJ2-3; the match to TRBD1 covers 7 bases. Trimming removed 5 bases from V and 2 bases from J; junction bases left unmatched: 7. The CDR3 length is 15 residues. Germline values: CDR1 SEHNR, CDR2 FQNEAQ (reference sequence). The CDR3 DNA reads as TGTGCCAGCAGCGCACCGGGACAGACCACAGATACGCAGTATTTT. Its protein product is CASSAPGQTTDTQYF.

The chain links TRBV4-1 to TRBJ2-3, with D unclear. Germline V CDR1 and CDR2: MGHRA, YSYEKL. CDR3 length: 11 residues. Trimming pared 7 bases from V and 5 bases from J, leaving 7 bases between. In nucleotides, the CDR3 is TGCGCCAGCAAGGCCAAAGATACGCAGTATTTT. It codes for CASKAKDTQYF.

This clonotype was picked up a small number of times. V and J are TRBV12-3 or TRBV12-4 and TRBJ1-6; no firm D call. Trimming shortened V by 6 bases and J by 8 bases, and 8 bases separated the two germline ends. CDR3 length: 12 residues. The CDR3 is CASSPTHSPLHF. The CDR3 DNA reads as TGTGCCAGCAGCCCAACCCATTCACCCCTCCACTTT.

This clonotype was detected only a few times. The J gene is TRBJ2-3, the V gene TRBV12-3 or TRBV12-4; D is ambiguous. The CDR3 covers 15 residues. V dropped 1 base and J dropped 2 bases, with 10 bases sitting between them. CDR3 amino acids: CASSLGIGTTDTQYF. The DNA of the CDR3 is TGTGCCAGCAGTTTAGGGATAGGAACCACAGATACGCAGTATTTT.

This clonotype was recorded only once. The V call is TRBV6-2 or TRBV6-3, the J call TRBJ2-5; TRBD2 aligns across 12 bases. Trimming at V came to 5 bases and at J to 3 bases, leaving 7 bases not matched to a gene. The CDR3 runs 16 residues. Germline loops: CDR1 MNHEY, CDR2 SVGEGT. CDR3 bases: TGTGCCAGCAGTCGAGAGAGACTAGCGGGAGAAGAGACCCAGTACTTC. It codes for CASSRERLAGEETQYF.

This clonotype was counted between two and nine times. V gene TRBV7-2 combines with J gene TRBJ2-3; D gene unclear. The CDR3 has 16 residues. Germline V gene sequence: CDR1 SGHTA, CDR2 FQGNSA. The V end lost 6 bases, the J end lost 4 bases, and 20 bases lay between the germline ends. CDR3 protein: CASSPPTTETPDTQYF. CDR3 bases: TGTGCCAGCAGTCCCCCCACTACAGAGACCCCAGATACGCAGTATTTT. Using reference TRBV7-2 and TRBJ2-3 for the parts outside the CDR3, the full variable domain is GAGVSQSPSNKVTEKGKDVELRCDPISGHTALYWYRQSLGQGLEFLIYFQGNSAPDKSGLPSDRFSAERTGGSVSTLTIQRTQQEDSAVYLCASSPPTTETPDTQYFGPGTRLTVL.